Shown below are 8 T cell receptor beta chains from a single sample sequenced in a study of CD8+ T cells in alopecia areata. RNA was isolated and reverse transcribed to cDNA, the sequencing template. Only in-frame clones appear in the TCRdb table, and some are missing; sequencing was by immunoSEQ multiplex PCR. The data hold 93,000 or so clones, with 45% to 60% observed a single time. The material sequenced was CD4+ T cells sorted from blood. The receptors derive from a human donor in good health.

The rearrangement joins TRBV7-2 to TRBJ2-5, with D uncertain. In germline, CDR1 is SGHTA, CDR2 FQGNSA. The CDR3 has 12 residues. Deletions cut 2 bases from V and 1 base from J, with 2 bases between. The DNA for the CDR3 is TGTGCCAGCAGCTTACTCCAAGAGACCCAGTACTTC. It is translated as CASSLLQETQYF.

DNA for the CDR3: TGCAGCGTTGCGGGGGCGCCGGGGGCCAACGTCCTGACTTTC. Amino acid sequence: CSVAGAPGANVLTF. The chain carries TRBV29-1 and TRBJ2-6; D might be TRBD1 or TRBD2, each matching 6 bases. Looked up from germline, CDR1 is SQVTM and CDR2 is ANQGSEA. The CDR3 has 14 amino acids. V dropped 4 bases and J dropped 4 bases, with 11 bases sitting between them.

The chain has TRBV29-1 and TRBJ2-5, with D possibly TRBD2 on 6 matching bases. Germline V lookup: CDR1 SQVTM, CDR2 ANQGSEA. V was clipped by 7 bases and J by 1 base, with 10 bases between them. The CDR3 runs 12 residues. CDR3 amino acids: CSAGAPQETQYF. In DNA, the CDR3 is TGCAGCGCGGGAGCACCCCAAGAGACCCAGTACTTC.

The chain uses TRBV13 and TRBJ2-5; D unresolved. Per germline, CDR1 PRHDT and CDR2 FYEKMQ (reference sequence). Trimming stripped 3 bases from V and 1 base from J, with 9 bases between. CDR3 size: 14 residues. Here the CDR3 DNA reads TGTGCCAGCAGCTTTTTGGTCAGCCAAGAGACCCAGTACTTC. It is translated as CASSFLVSQETQYF.

The V call is TRBV7-2, the J call TRBJ1-2; TRBD1 aligns across 7 bases. Germline lookup yields CDR1 SGHTA and CDR2 FQGNSA. The CDR3 is 17 residues long. The V and J ends lost 4 bases and 5 bases, in that order; junction bases with no gene match: 16. The CDR3 DNA sequence: TGTGCCAGCAGCTCCAGGGGATCGACAGGGAAGGCATATGGCTACACCTTC. Translating it yields CASSSRGSTGKAYGYTF.

At least ten counts were recorded for this clone. This sample includes further DNA sequences coding for the same CDR3. DNA for the CDR3: TGTGCCAGCTCACCTCAAGAGACCCAGTACTTC. It specifies CASSPQETQYF. V usage is TRBV18 and J usage is TRBJ2-5; D is ambiguous. V was cut by 3 bases and J by 2 bases, with 1 base left in between. The CDR3 loop spans 11 amino acids. The germline gives CDR1 KGHSH, CDR2 LQKENI.

This clone was counted a few times. This chain joins TRBV29-1 and TRBJ2-3; no definite D call. Trimming took 0 bases from V and 2 from J, leaving 6 bases between them. CDR1 is SQVTM and CDR2 is ANQGSEA in the germline V gene. The CDR3 runs 13 residues. The CDR3 loop is CSVEEVATDTQYF. Here the CDR3 DNA reads TGCAGCGTTGAAGAGGTAGCCACAGATACGCAGTATTTT.

The chain couples TRBV30 to TRBJ1-6, with TRBD1 matching over 7 bases. Germline CDR1 GTSNPN, CDR2 SVGIG (reference sequence). V shed 4 bases, J shed 7 bases, and the junction held 4 bases outside the gene matches. This CDR3 contains 13 residues. The CDR3 protein is CAWMGQFNSPLHF. CDR3 sequence (DNA): TGTGCCTGGATGGGACAGTTCAATTCACCCCTCCACTTT.